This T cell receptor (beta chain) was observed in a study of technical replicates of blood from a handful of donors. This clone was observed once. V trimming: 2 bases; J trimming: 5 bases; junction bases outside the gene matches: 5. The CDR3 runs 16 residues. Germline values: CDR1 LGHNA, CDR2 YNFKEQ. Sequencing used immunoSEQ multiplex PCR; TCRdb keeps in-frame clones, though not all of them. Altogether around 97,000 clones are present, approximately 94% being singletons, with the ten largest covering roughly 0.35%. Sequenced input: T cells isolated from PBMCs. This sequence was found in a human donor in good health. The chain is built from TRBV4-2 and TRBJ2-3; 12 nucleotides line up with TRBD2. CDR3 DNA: TGTGCCAGCAGCCAACGACTAGCGGGAGAAGTAGATACGCAGTATTTT. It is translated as CASSQRLAGEVDTQYF.